The clone carrying this TCR beta chain was seen just once. Its matching antigen is unknown. The data were taken from a study of T cell repertoires and HLA-DP antigens. This CDR3 comprises 13 residues. Germline CDR1 SGHRS, CDR2 YFSETQ. J was trimmed by 5 bases and V by 1 base; bases with no gene match: 2. Study-wide results and limits: Naive and memory CD4+ cells were analysed together, not apart.

Profiled with immunoSEQ multiplex PCR; TCRdb holds only in-frame clones, not every one. This table holds over 100,000 clones, around 92% found once. The chain combines TRBV5-1 with TRBJ2-5; 7 nucleotides align to TRBD2. Sample: CD4+ T cells from PBMCs. The TCR was taken from a woman younger than 30 in good health and CMV-seronegative. The CDR3 loop is CASSLFGRETQYF. In DNA form, the CDR3 reads TGCGCCAGCAGCTTGTTCGGGAGGGAGACCCAGTACTTC.